These 10 T cell receptor beta chains were all obtained from the same sample, sequenced in a study of control samples from healthy donors and cancer patients. The method was immunoSEQ multiplex PCR; TCRdb's version includes in-frame clones alone and lacks a portion of them. The table has 75,000 to 90,000 clones, approximately 91% seen once. Sequenced: PBMCs. These receptors originate from a woman in her forties or fifties with colorectal cancer.

This chain connects TRBV24-1 to TRBJ1-5, with TRBD1 matching over 8 bases. Germline CDR1 reads KGHDR; CDR2 reads SFDVKD. V was clipped by 3 bases and J by 5 bases; unmatched bases: 2. The CDR3 loop spans 14 amino acids. The CDR3 DNA is TGTGCCACCAGTGATCCAGGGGGCCATCAGCCCCAGCATTTT. Its translation: CATSDPGGHQPQHF.

The rearrangement links TRBV7-9 to TRBJ1-2; unclear D gene. CDR1 is SEHNR, CDR2 FQNEAQ, per germline (reference sequence). V was clipped by 0 bases and J by 2 bases, with 10 bases between them. The CDR3 spans 15 residues. CDR3 DNA: TGTGCCAGCAGCTTAGCGGAAGAAGGGAACTATGGCTACACCTTC. This gives the protein CASSLAEEGNYGYTF.

This chain joins TRBV5-6 and TRBJ2-7, with D unclear. The V end was cut by 3 bases, the J end by 3 bases, with 4 bases between. The CDR3 has 11 residues. Germline CDR1 and CDR2: SGHDT and YYEEEE. The CDR3: CASSYDYEQYV. CDR3 nucleotides: TGTGCCAGCAGCTACGACTACGAGCAGTACGTC.

The V call is TRBV19, the J call TRBJ2-3; no definite D call. Trimming took 3 bases from V and 0 from J, leaving 13 bases between them. Germline values: CDR1 LNHDA, CDR2 SQIVND (reference sequence). The CDR3 totals 16 residues. In nucleotides, the CDR3 is TGTGCCAGTAGTATGGGAAACTCCAGGAGCACAGATACGCAGTATTTT. Amino acids: CASSMGNSRSTDTQYF. The full variable domain, rest sourced from reference TRBV19 and TRBJ2-3, is DGGITQSPKYLFRKEGQNVTLSCEQNLNHDAMYWYRQDPGQGLRLIYYSQIVNDFQKGDIAEGYSVSREKKESFPLTVTSAQKNPTAFYLCASSMGNSRSTDTQYFGPGTRLTVL.

This chain connects TRBV19 to TRBJ2-6, with TRBD1 identical over 8 bases. With V trimmed by 3 bases and J by 0 bases, 10 bases remained unmatched. CDR1 is LNHDA, CDR2 SQIVND, per germline (reference sequence). The CDR3 totals 19 residues. The CDR3 DNA sequence: TGTGCCAGTAGTATTACCCAGGGGGCCCAACTCTCTGGGGCCAACGTCCTGACTTTC. Its translation is CASSITQGAQLSGANVLTF.

The V call is TRBV2, the J call TRBJ1-2; maybe TRBD1 (5 bases). The CDR3 has 14 residues. Germline CDR1 SNHLY, CDR2 FYNNEI. V lost 2 bases and J 4 bases, leaving 11 bases between the germline ends. The CDR3: CASSELGGSYGYTF. As DNA, the CDR3 is TGTGCCAGCAGTGAATTGGGGGGAAGCTATGGCTACACCTTC.

This chain connects TRBV6-5 to TRBJ1-4; 8 bases match TRBD1. There are 14 residues in the CDR3. Trimming took 8 bases from V and 8 from J; bases not matched to a gene: 10. Germline V CDR1 and CDR2: MNHEY, SVGAGI. The CDR3 reads CASGQGRASEKLFF. The CDR3 DNA follows: TGTGCCAGCGGACAGGGCCGGGCGTCGGAAAAACTGTTTTTT.

The chain links TRBV7-2 to TRBJ2-2, with 8 bases matching TRBD2. Unmatched junction bases numbered 3, after V lost 5 bases and J lost 4 bases. The CDR3 covers 14 residues. Germline V CDR1 and CDR2: SGHTA, FQGNSA. In nucleotides, the CDR3 is TGTGCCAGCAGCCCCGCGGGGGGCACCGGGGAGCTGTTTTTT. Protein product: CASSPAGGTGELFF.

The chain links TRBV14 to TRBJ2-5; the match to TRBD2 covers 8 bases. V was clipped by 0 bases and J by 6 bases; unmatched bases: 6. The germline V gene has CDR1 SGHDN and CDR2 FVKESK. This CDR3 has 15 amino acids. CDR3 loop: CASSQDMSGGKTQYF. CDR3 nucleotide sequence: TGTGCCAGCAGCCAAGATATGAGCGGGGGTAAGACCCAGTACTTC.

V and J are TRBV20-1 and TRBJ2-5; 9 bases map to TRBD2. Germline V lookup: CDR1 DFQATT, CDR2 SNEGSKA (reference sequence). V gave up 3 bases and J gave up 2 bases; unmatched junction bases: 4. CDR3 length: 14 amino acids. The CDR3 DNA follows: TGCAGTGCTAGTGGCGGACTAGCGCAAGAGACCCAGTACTTC. Translated, it gives CSASGGLAQETQYF.